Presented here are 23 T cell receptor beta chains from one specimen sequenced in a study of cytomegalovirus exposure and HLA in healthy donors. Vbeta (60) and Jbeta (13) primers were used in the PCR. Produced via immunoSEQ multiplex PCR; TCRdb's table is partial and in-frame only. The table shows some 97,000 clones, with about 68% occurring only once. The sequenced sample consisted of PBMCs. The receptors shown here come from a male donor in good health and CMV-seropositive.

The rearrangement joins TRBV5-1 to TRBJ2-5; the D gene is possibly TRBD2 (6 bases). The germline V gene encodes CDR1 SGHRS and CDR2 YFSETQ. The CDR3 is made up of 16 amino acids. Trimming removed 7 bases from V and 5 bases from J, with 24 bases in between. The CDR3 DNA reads TGCGCCAGCGCCCCTGCATTGGCGGGATTGGGGGAGACCCAGTACTTC. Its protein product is CASAPALAGLGETQYF.

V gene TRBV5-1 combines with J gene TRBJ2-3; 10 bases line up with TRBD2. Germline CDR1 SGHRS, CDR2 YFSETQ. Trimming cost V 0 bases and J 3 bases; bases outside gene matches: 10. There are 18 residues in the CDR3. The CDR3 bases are TGCGCCAGCAGCTTGGGAGTAGGTAGCGGGGGGAATACAGATACGCAGTATTTT. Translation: CASSLGVGSGGNTDTQYF.

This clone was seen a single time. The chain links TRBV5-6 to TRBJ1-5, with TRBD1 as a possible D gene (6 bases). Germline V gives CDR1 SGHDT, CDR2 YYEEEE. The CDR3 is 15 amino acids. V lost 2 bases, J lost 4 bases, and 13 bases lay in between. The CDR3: CASSLGGLRNQPQHF. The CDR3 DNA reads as TGTGCCAGCAGCTTAGGGGGTTTGAGGAATCAGCCCCAGCATTTT.

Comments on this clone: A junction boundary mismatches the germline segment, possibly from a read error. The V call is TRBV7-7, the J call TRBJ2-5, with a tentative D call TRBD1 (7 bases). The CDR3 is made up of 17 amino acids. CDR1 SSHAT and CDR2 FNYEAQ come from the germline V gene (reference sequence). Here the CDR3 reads CASSLAYGGGASETQYF. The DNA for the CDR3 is TGTGCTAGCAGCTTAGCGTACGGAGGGGGCGCATCAGAGACCCAGTACTTC.

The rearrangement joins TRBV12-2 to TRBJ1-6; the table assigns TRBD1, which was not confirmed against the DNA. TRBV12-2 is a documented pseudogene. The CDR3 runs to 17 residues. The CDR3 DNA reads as TGTGCAAGTCGCTTAGGCAGAACAGGGGTTAATAATTCACCCCTCCACTTT. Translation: CASRLGRTGVNNSPLHF.

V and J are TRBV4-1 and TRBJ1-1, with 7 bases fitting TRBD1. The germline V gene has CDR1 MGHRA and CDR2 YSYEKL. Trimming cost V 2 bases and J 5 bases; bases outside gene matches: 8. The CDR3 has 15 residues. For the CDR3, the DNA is TGCGCCAGCAGCCAAATGACAGGGCGGGTTACTGAAGCTTTCTTT. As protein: CASSQMTGRVTEAFF.

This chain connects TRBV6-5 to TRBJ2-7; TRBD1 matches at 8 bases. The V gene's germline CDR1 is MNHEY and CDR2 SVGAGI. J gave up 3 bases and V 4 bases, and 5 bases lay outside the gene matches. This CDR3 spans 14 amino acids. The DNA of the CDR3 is TGTGCCAGCAGTTCCGGACAGGGAATCTACGAGCAGTACTTC. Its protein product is CASSSGQGIYEQYF.

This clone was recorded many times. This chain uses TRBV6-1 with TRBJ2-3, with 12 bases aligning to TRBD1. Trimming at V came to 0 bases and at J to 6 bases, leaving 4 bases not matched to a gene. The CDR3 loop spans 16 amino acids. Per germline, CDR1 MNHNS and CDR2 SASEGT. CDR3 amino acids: CASSEAPGQGADTQYF. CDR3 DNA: TGTGCCAGCAGTGAAGCGCCGGGACAGGGGGCCGATACGCAGTATTTT.

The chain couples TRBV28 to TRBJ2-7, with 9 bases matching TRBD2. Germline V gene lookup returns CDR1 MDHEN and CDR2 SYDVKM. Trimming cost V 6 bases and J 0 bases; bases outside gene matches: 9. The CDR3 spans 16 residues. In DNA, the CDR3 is TGTGCCAGCAGCGCCGAGGGAGCGGGGGGCTCCTACGAGCAGTACTTC. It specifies CASSAEGAGGSYEQYF.

In DNA, the CDR3 is TGTGCCAGCAAGGCAGGGCCGCCTCACTCTGGAAACACCATATATTTT. Translation: CASKAGPPHSGNTIYF. This chain joins TRBV25-1 and TRBJ1-3; possibly TRBD1 for D (5 bases). The germline V and J ends were trimmed by 7 bases and 0 bases, with 16 bases remaining between them. This CDR3 has 16 residues. CDR1 and CDR2 from the germline V gene are MGHDK and SYGVNS.

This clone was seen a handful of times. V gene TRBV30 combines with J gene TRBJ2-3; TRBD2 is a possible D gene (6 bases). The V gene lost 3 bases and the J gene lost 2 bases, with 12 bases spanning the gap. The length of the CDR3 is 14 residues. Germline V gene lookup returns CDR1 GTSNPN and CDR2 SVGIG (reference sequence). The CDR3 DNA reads TGTGCCTGGAGGGGGGGAGCGGCCACAGATACGCAGTATTTT. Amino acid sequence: CAWRGGAATDTQYF.

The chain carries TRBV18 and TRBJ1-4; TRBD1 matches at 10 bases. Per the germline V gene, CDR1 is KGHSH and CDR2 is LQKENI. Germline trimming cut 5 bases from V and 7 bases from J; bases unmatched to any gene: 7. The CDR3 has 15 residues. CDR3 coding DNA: TGTGCCAGCTCATCCCGGACAGGGGGAAGTGAAAAACTGTTTTTT. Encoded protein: CASSSRTGGSEKLFF.

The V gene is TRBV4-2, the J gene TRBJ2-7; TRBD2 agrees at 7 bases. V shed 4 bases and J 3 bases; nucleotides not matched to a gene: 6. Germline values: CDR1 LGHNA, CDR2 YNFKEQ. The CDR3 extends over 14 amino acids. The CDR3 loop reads CASSRGDYIYEQYF. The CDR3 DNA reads TGTGCCAGCAGCCGCGGGGACTACATCTACGAGCAGTACTTC.

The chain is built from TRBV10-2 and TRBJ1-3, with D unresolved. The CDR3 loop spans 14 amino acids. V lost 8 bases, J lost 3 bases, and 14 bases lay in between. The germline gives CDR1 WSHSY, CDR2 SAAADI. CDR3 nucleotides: TGCGCCAGCGGTCGTGGGCTTGATGGAAACACCATATATTTT. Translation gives CASGRGLDGNTIYF.

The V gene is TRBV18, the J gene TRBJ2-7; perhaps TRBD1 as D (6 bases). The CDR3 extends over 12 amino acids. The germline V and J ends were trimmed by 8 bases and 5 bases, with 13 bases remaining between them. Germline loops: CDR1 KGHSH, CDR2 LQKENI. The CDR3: CASTGIVNEQYF. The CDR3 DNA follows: TGTGCCAGCACAGGGATTGTGAACGAGCAGTACTTC.

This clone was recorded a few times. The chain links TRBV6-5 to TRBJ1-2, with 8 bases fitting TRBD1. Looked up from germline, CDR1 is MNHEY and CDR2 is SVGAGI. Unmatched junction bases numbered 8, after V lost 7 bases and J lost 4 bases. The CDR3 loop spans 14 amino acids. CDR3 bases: TGTGCCAGCAACCCACAGGGGGGGGGCTATGGCTACACCTTC. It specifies CASNPQGGGYGYTF.

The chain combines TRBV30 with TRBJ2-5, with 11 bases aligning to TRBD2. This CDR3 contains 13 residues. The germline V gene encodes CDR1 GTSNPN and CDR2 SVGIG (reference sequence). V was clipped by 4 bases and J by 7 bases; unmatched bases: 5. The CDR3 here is CAWTGSGGGTQYF. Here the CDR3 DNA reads TGTGCCTGGACCGGTAGCGGGGGGGGGACCCAGTACTTC.

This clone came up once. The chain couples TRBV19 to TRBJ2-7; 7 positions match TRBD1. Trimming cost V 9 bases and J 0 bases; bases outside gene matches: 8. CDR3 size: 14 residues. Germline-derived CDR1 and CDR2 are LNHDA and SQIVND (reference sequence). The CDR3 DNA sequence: TGTGCCAGCTCCGATGACAGGGACTCCTACGAGCAGTACTTC. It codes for CASSDDRDSYEQYF.

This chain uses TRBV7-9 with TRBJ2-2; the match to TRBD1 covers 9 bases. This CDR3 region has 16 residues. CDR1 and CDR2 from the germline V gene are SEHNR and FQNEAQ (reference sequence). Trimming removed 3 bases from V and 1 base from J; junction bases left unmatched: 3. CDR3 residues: CASSFRTGENTGELFF. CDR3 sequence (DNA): TGTGCCAGCAGCTTTCGGACAGGGGAGAACACCGGGGAGCTGTTTTTT.

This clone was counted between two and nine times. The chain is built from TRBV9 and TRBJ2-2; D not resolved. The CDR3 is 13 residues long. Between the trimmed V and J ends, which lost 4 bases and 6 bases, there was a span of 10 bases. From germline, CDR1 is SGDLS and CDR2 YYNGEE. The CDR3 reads CASSLNMPGELFF. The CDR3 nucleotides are TGTGCCAGCAGCCTTAACATGCCCGGGGAGCTGTTTTTT.

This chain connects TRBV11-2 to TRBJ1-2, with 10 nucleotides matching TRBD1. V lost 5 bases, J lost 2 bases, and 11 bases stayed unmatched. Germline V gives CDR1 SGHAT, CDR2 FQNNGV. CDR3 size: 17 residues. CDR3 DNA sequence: TGTGCCAGCAGCAGCTACCGGGACAGGGGTGCGAACTATGGCTACACCTTC. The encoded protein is CASSSYRDRGANYGYTF.

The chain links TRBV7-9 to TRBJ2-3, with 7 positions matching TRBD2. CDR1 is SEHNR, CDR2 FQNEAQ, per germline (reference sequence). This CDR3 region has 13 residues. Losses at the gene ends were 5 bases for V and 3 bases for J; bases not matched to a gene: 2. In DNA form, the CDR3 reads TGTGCCAGCAGCCGCGGGGGTACAGATACGCAGTATTTT. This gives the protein CASSRGGTDTQYF.

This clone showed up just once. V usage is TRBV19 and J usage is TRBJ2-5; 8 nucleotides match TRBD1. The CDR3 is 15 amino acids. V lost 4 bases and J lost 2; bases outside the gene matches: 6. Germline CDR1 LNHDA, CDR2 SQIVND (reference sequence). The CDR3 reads CASSTGQGRQETQYF. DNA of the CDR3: TGTGCCAGTAGTACCGGACAGGGACGACAAGAGACCCAGTACTTC.